The T cell receptor beta chain under discussion was sequenced for a study of blood T cell repertoires in COVID-19. Study at large: The origin of the acute and convalescent COVID-19 samples was the United States, Italy and Spain.

The CDR3 length is 13 residues. The V segment lost 5 bases and the J segment 7 bases; nucleotides outside the gene matches: 5. The germline gives CDR1 SGHTA, CDR2 FQGNSA. Assay: immunoSEQ multiplex PCR; the TCRdb copy retains only in-frame clones and omits some. The data hold 310,000 or so clones, with approximately 88% observed a single time. The genes are TRBV7-2 and TRBJ1-1, with TRBD1 matching over 9 bases. Sequencing was performed on peripheral blood. This TCR derives from a man aged 30 to 39 with COVID-19, enrolled during active disease. The CDR3 nucleotides are TGTGCCAGCAGCGACCACAGGGGGCTTGAAGCTTTCTTT. Translated: CASSDHRGLEAFF.